These T cell receptor beta chains were read from a single sample in a study of human CD8 memory T cell subsets. From the 5' RACE reads, TCRdb lists one entry per CDR3 protein and no DNA. This listing includes about 10,000 distinct CDR3 sequences. The sequencing sample was made of CD8+ T cells from PBMCs. The receptors here all came from a human donor in good health. The CDR3 runs from the conserved cysteine through the conserved F or W. Only part of the rows carry a size: once, few, many, or a class if the clone is expanded.

j_gene | abundance | v_gene | CDR3aa
TRBJ1-1 | NA | TRBV21-1 | CASSKSTGPGHEAFF
TRBJ2-7 | medium-sized | TRBV4-3 | CASSQEIAGAYEQYF
TRBJ2-3 | NA | TRBV15 | CATFAGVHHTDTQYF
TRBJ2-3 | NA | TRBV4-3 | CASSQDRDSFTDTQYF
TRBJ2-2 | medium-sized | TRBV29-1 | CSVGTANTGELFF
TRBJ1-3 | NA | TRBV19 | CASSPPRPDASGNTIYF
TRBJ2-1 | NA | TRBV14 | CASSQGTGGEQFF
TRBJ2-1 | NA | TRBV28 | CASSRPGEGYNEQFF
TRBJ2-3 | NA | TRBV6-5 | CASSKDQGESTDTQYF
TRBJ1-1 | NA | TRBV6-2/TRBV6-3 | CASSQDLRTEAFF
TRBJ1-5 | large | TRBV20-1 | CSASRSGGSQPQHF
TRBJ2-7 | NA | TRBV7-8 | CASSHWETSGGASEQYF
TRBJ2-7 | NA | TRBV6-2/TRBV6-3 | CASSFWGRYEQYF
TRBJ1-6 | NA | TRBV11-1 | CASSDPGQGLNSPLHF
TRBJ1-1 | medium-sized | TRBV28 | CASSLRPNTEAFF
TRBJ2-2 | NA | TRBV7-9 | CASGSSTTGELFF
TRBJ1-6 | NA | TRBV6-6 | CATNSRQALDLPLHF
TRBJ2-2 | NA | TRBV3-1 | CASSPLDRGLTGELFF
TRBJ2-1 | NA | TRBV12-3/TRBV12-4 | CASSLESSYNEQFF
TRBJ2-2 | NA | TRBV10-2 | CASSRGSTGELFF
TRBJ1-1 | medium-sized | TRBV19 | CASSVTGVWTEAFF
TRBJ2-1 | NA | TRBV29-1 | CSARLAGFNEQFF